This entry lists 17 T cell receptor beta chains sequenced from one sample in a study of shared clonotypes between healthy human individuals. The protocol was immunoSEQ multiplex PCR, while the TCRdb copy is restricted to in-frame clones and leaves out a portion. Here the sample spans more than 2,000,000 clones, 90% to 95% being singletons. Sequenced input: naive CD4+ T cells sorted from blood. Subset given: CD45RA+ positively selected. The receptors here all came from a man aged 18-30 years in good health.

The gene calls are TRBV18 and TRBJ2-1; D call uncertain. V lost 3 bases, J lost 9 bases, and 12 bases lay in between. The CDR3 consists of 13 residues. CDR1 and CDR2 (germline): KGHSH, LQKENI. The DNA of the CDR3 is TGTGCCAGCTCACCCAACTTAGAAGGTGAGCAGTTCTTC. This encodes CASSPNLEGEQFF.

V and J are TRBV6-5 and TRBJ2-7, with 7 bases identical to TRBD2. The CDR3 totals 12 residues. V shed 6 bases, J shed 2 bases, and the junction held 1 base outside the gene matches. The germline V gene encodes CDR1 MNHEY and CDR2 SVGAGI. The CDR3 spells CASRGTTYEQYF. The CDR3 DNA is TGTGCCAGCAGGGGGACTACCTACGAGCAGTACTTC.

The V call is TRBV7-2, the J call TRBJ1-2; unclear D gene. Trimming cost V 6 bases and J 7 bases, with 9 bases left between them. The CDR3 consists of 11 residues. In germline, CDR1 is SGHTA, CDR2 FQGNSA. The CDR3, as DNA: TGTGCCAGCAGAAATAGTATTGGCTACACCTTC. It is translated as CASRNSIGYTF.

The chain links TRBV19 to TRBJ2-7; 7 bases are shared with TRBD1. Germline loops: CDR1 LNHDA, CDR2 SQIVND (reference sequence). V lost 4 bases and J lost 2; bases outside the gene matches: 11. CDR3 size: 16 residues. For the CDR3, the DNA is TGTGCCAGTAGTAAATATACAGGGGTCGATACCTACGAGCAGTACTTC. Its protein product is CASSKYTGVDTYEQYF.

V gene TRBV10-3 combines with J gene TRBJ2-7; 13 nucleotides agree with TRBD2. V lost 3 bases to trimming and J lost 0 bases; unmatched junction nucleotides: 14. Germline CDR1 ENHRY, CDR2 SYGVKD. This CDR3 is 20 amino acids long. The CDR3 coding sequence is TGTGCCATCAGTGACCCTCCGGGACTAGCGGGGTTTGGAAGCTCCTACGAGCAGTACTTC. Amino acid sequence: CAISDPPGLAGFGSSYEQYF.

The rearrangement joins TRBV2 to TRBJ2-5, with D uncertain. The end of the DNA aligns better with TRBJ2-7, so the J call may be wrong. CDR3 size: 11 residues. Germline V gene data show CDR1 as SNHLY and CDR2 as FYNNEI. The CDR3, as DNA: TGTGCCAGCAGGACGTACTACGAGCAGTACTTC. Its translation: CASRTYYEQYF.

The chain combines TRBV18 with TRBJ1-1; D is undetermined. The CDR3 contains 16 residues. Germline V gene sequence: CDR1 KGHSH, CDR2 LQKENI. The V gene lost 4 bases and the J gene lost 1 base, with 16 bases spanning the gap. CDR3 amino acids: CASSLLETRANTEAFF. In DNA, the CDR3 is TGTGCCAGCTCACTATTAGAGACAAGGGCGAACACTGAAGCTTTCTTT.

This clone was recorded a few times. Distinct nucleotide sequences in the sample also encode this CDR3. V is TRBV28 and J is TRBJ1-5, with D hard to call. The germline V gene has CDR1 MDHEN and CDR2 SYDVKM. The CDR3 is 12 residues long. V lost 6 bases and J 0 bases, leaving 3 bases between the germline ends. CDR3 in amino acids: CASRVSNQPQHF. Written as DNA, the CDR3 is TGTGCCAGCAGGGTTAGCAATCAGCCCCAGCATTTT.

This clone occurred once. Different DNA sequences within this sample yield the same CDR3. J is TRBJ2-7 and V is TRBV6-6; D unresolved. Per germline, CDR1 MNHNY and CDR2 SVGAGI (reference sequence). Trimming pared 6 bases from V and 4 bases from J, leaving 7 bases between. The CDR3 consists of 11 residues. Written as DNA, the CDR3 is TGTGCCAGCAGACAAGGGTACGAGCAGTACTTC. It codes for CASRQGYEQYF.

V is TRBV6-6 and J is TRBJ2-7; possibly TRBD1 for D (6 bases). The CDR3 runs to 13 residues. Germline CDR1 is MNHNY and CDR2 is SVGAGI (reference sequence). Trimming took off 6 bases at V and 9 bases at J, with 18 bases between the two ends. The DNA of the CDR3 is TGTGCCAGCAGCTCACTCTACAGGGAAAGGCAGTACTTC. It yields the protein CASSSLYRERQYF.

The chain is built from TRBV11-2 and TRBJ1-2; D possibly corresponds to TRBD1 (6 bases). The CDR3 spans 16 residues. The germline V and J ends were trimmed by 5 bases and 2 bases, with 18 bases remaining between them. The germline gives CDR1 SGHAT, CDR2 FQNNGV. The CDR3 DNA follows: TGTGCCAGCAGCCTACGGACGGGGGCAGTGAACTATGGCTACACCTTC. Its translation: CASSLRTGAVNYGYTF.

This chain joins TRBV11-2 and TRBJ2-5; D unresolved. V dropped 1 base and J dropped 4 bases, with 10 bases sitting between them. CDR3 length equals 14 residues. CDR1 and CDR2 from the germline V gene are SGHAT and FQNNGV. The CDR3 protein is CASSLALTLETQYF. In nucleotides, the CDR3 is TGTGCCAGCAGCTTAGCCCTAACCTTAGAGACCCAGTACTTC. Full variable domain (missing parts from reference TRBV11-2 and TRBJ2-5): EAGVAQSPRYKIIEKRQSVAFWCNPISGHATLYWYQQILGQGPKLLIQFQNNGVVDDSQLPKDRFSAERLKGVDSTLKIQPAKLEDSAVYLCASSLALTLETQYFGPGTRLLVL.

The rearrangement uses TRBV6-4 and TRBJ2-7; 8 nucleotides align to TRBD2. The trim removed 5 bases at V and 4 bases at J, leaving 10 bases unmatched. Germline-derived CDR1 and CDR2 are MRHNA and SNTAGT. The CDR3 has 15 residues. The CDR3 reads CASSWRGLGLYEQYF. CDR3 sequence (DNA): TGTGCCAGCAGTTGGAGGGGACTAGGGCTGTACGAGCAGTACTTC.

This clone came up a few times. V and J are TRBV18 and TRBJ2-3, with unresolved D. V gave up 2 bases and J gave up 2 bases, with 5 bases separating them. Germline lookup yields CDR1 KGHSH and CDR2 LQKENI. The CDR3 extends over 13 amino acids. The DNA for the CDR3 is TGTGCCAGCTCACCAATGGTCACAGATACGCAGTATTTT. This sequence encodes CASSPMVTDTQYF.

CDR3 bases: TGTGCCAGCAGCCAGACTTGGGGTACGGGGGGACGAGAGACCCAGTACTTC. Its protein is CASSQTWGTGGRETQYF. The chain is built from TRBV4-2 and TRBJ2-5; TRBD2 aligns across 7 bases. There are 17 residues in the CDR3. Germline V lookup: CDR1 LGHNA, CDR2 YNFKEQ. V trimming: 3 bases; J trimming: 4 bases; junction bases outside the gene matches: 14.

This chain uses TRBV6-4 with TRBJ1-1; D is possibly TRBD1 (6 bases). CDR3 length: 16 amino acids. V lost 10 bases and J 3 bases, leaving 24 bases between the germline ends. CDR1 and CDR2 from the germline V gene are MRHNA and SNTAGT. As DNA, the CDR3 is TGTGCCAACCTGGGGGGACATCGAGGGGAAGACACTGAAGCTTTCTTT. It codes for CANLGGHRGEDTEAFF.

This clone was seen a single time. The gene calls are TRBV2 and TRBJ2-1, with no clear D. Between the trimmed V and J ends, which lost 11 bases and 0 bases, there was a span of 20 bases. The CDR3 has 16 amino acids. Germline loops: CDR1 SNHLY, CDR2 FYNNEI. CDR3 nucleotide sequence: TGTGCCCGAGACCGGACCCACATAAACTCCTACAATGAGCAGTTCTTC. This gives the protein CARDRTHINSYNEQFF.